This T cell receptor (beta chain) stems from a study of tumor T cells in aggressive B-cell lymphoma. The repertoire was sequenced with immunoSEQ multiplex PCR; TCRdb's copy has only in-frame clones and lacks some. This sample yields about 5,000 clones, of which 87% are seen a single time; 2.7% belongs to the top ten. Trimming pared 1 base from V and 10 bases from J, leaving 11 bases between. There are 11 residues in the CDR3. Per germline, CDR1 DFQATT and CDR2 SNEGSKA (reference sequence). This clone was observed a single time. The receptor was isolated from an adult with diffuse large B cell lymphoma. The rearrangement links TRBV20-1 to TRBJ2-7; the D is unclear. Sequenced: tumor tissue. The chain's CDR3 is CSARGPPGQYF. In DNA form, the CDR3 reads TGCAGTGCTAGAGGTCCTCCAGGTCAGTACTTC.